Shown below are 9 T cell receptor beta chains from a single sample sequenced in a study of vaccination and CD4 T cells after COVID-19. Sequence data for DNA of cultured CD4+ T cells were generated by the Oncomine TCR Beta short-read assay. TCRdb re-called the PCR reads with MiXCR, one entry per CDR3 protein. Here the sample spans about 15,000 distinct CDR3 sequences, roughly 43% being singletons. Their antigens remain unidentified. Indicated treatment: roughly 10-day PBMC culture with coronavirus spike peptide pools or control peptides (ViraFEST assay). The source material was CD4+ T cells from blood, cultured in vitro. These receptors were collected from a human donor who had recovered from COVID-19.

V gene TRBV6-1 combines with J gene TRBJ1-1; no reliable D call. V lost 5 bases to trimming and J lost 7 bases, with 8 bases between them. Germline lookup yields CDR1 MNHNS and CDR2 SASEGT. CDR3 size: 11 residues. The CDR3 nucleotides read TGTGCCAGCAGTCCACAGATTGAAGCTTTCTTT. Translation: CASSPQIEAFF.

This clonotype turned up a few times. V gene TRBV6-1 combines with J gene TRBJ2-7; weak D call: TRBD2 (5 bases). Germline-derived CDR1 and CDR2 are MNHNS and SASEGT. The CDR3 extends over 11 amino acids. V lost 10 bases, J lost 4 bases, and 11 bases lay in between. The CDR3 sequence: CATTGMYEQYF. For the CDR3, the DNA is TGTGCCACAACCGGGATGTACGAGCAGTACTTC.

This chain links TRBV11-3 with TRBJ2-7; TRBD2 might be the D (7 bases). CDR3 length: 14 amino acids. V was trimmed by 10 bases and J by 2 bases, leaving 18 bases between them. Germline-derived CDR1 and CDR2 are SGHNT and YENEEA. DNA of the CDR3: TGTGCCACGCACAGGGCGGGGGAAACCTACGAGCAGTACTTC. Translation: CATHRAGETYEQYF.

V and J are TRBV6-5 and TRBJ1-2; 7 nucleotides match TRBD1. With V trimmed by 0 bases and J by 8 bases, 6 bases remained unmatched. The CDR3 has 14 residues. CDR1 MNHEY and CDR2 SVGAGI come from the germline V gene. CDR3 in amino acids: CASSYSSRGQGYTF. The CDR3 nucleotides read TGTGCCAGCAGTTACTCGTCGAGGGGGCAAGGCTACACCTTC.

CDR3 bases: TGTGCCAGCAGCCAGGACAGGCGAAATTCACCCCTCCACTTT. The encoded protein is CASSQDRRNSPLHF. V gene TRBV11-2 combines with J gene TRBJ1-6, with TRBD1 matching over 7 bases. Germline V CDR1 and CDR2: SGHAT, FQNNGV. CDR3 length: 14 amino acids. Trimming cost V 5 bases and J 7 bases; bases outside gene matches: 5. The full variable domain, in which reference TRBV11-2 and TRBJ1-6 provide the parts outside the CDR3, is EAGVAQSPRYKIIEKRQSVAFWCNPISGHATLYWYQQILGQGPKLLIQFQNNGVVDDSQLPKDRFSAERLKGVDSTLKIQPAKLEDSAVYLCASSQDRRNSPLHFGNGTRLTVT.

This chain links TRBV7-9 with TRBJ2-3; tentatively, D is TRBD1 or TRBD2 (5 bases each). Trimming left V 8 bases short and J 6 bases short, with 21 bases between. The CDR3 is made up of 15 amino acids. From germline, CDR1 is SEHNR and CDR2 FQNEAQ (reference sequence). CDR3 loop: CASGVGGPYSDTQYF. In nucleotides, the CDR3 is TGTGCCAGCGGGGTTGGGGGACCCTACTCCGATACGCAGTATTTT.

The chain employs TRBV2 and TRBJ2-3; 7 bases fit TRBD2. The V segment lost 6 bases and the J segment 3 bases; nucleotides outside the gene matches: 3. This CDR3 has 13 residues. Germline assignment: CDR1 SNHLY and CDR2 FYNNEI. The CDR3 protein is CASRRERTDTQYF. The CDR3 DNA reads as TGTGCCAGCAGGCGGGAGAGGACAGATACGCAGTATTTT.

This clonotype was detected only a few times. The chain combines TRBV25-1 with TRBJ2-3; D call uncertain. V was trimmed by 6 bases and J by 3 bases, leaving 7 bases between them. The CDR3 is made up of 12 amino acids. The germline gives CDR1 MGHDK, CDR2 SYGVNS. DNA of the CDR3: TGTGCCAGCAGCGCAGGTACAGATACGCAGTATTTT. The encoded protein is CASSAGTDTQYF.

This chain connects TRBV6-5 to TRBJ2-1, with D perhaps TRBD2 (6 bases). The CDR3 runs to 15 residues. Germline CDR1 MNHEY, CDR2 SVGAGI. The V end was cut by 4 bases, the J end by 0 bases, with 10 bases between. The CDR3 protein is CASSWTTPSYNEQFF. CDR3 DNA sequence: TGTGCCAGCAGTTGGACTACTCCCTCCTACAATGAGCAGTTCTTC.